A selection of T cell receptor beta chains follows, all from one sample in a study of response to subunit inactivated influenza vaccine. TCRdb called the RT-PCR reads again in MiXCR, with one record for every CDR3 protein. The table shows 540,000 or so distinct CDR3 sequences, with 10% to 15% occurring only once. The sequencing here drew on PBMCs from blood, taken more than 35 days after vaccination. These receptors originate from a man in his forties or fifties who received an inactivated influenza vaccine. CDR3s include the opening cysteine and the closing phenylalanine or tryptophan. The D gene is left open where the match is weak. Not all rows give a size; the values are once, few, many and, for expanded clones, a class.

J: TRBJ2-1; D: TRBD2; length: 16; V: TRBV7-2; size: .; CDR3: CASSLSGSGGYNEQFF; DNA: TGTGCCAGCAGCCTTAGCGGTAGCGGGGGCTACAATGAGCAGTTCTTC
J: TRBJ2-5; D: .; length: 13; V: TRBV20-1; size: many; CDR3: CSARVGGTETQYF; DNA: TGCAGTGCTAGAGTCGGGGGTACGGAGACCCAGTACTTC
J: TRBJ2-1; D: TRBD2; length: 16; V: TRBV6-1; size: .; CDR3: CASSPPGRGSYNEQFF; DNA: TGTGCCAGCAGTCCCCCCGGGAGGGGCTCCTACAATGAGCAGTTCTTC
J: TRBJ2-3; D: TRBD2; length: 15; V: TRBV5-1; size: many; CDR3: CASSLSGLAGDTQYF; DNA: TGCGCCAGCAGCTTGTCCGGACTAGCGGGGGATACGCAGTATTTT
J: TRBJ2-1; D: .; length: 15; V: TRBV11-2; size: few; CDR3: CASSRGTDPYNEQFF; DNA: TGTGCCAGCAGCAGAGGGACGGATCCCTACAATGAGCAGTTCTTC
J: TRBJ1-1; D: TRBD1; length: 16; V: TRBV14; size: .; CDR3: CASSRYRRGGSTEAFF; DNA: TGTGCCAGCAGCCGGTACCGGAGAGGGGGCAGCACTGAAGCTTTCTTT
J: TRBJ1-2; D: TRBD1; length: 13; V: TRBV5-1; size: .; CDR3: CASSAQGAEGYTF; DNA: TGCGCCAGCAGCGCTCAGGGGGCAGAGGGCTACACCTTC
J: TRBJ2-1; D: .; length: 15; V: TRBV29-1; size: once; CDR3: CSVPRTESSYNEQFF; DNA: TGCAGCGTACCCAGGACAGAGAGCTCCTACAATGAGCAGTTCTTC
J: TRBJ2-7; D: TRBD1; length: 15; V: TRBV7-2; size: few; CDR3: CASSYRQGPSYEQYF; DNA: TGTGCCAGCAGCTATAGACAGGGTCCCTCCTACGAGCAGTACTTC
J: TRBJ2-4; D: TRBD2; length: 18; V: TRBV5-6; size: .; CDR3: CASSLVVGLAGIGNIQYF; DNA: TGTGCCAGCAGCTTAGTGGTGGGACTAGCGGGAATTGGAAACATTCAGTACTTC
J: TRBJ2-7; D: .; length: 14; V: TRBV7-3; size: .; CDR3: CASSLNNGPYEQYF; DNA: TGTGCCAGCAGCTTAAACAACGGACCCTACGAGCAGTACTTC
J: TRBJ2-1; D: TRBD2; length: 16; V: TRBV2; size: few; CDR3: CASSGRGTSILNEQFF; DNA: TGTGCCAGCAGTGGCAGGGGGACTAGCATCCTCAATGAGCAGTTCTTC
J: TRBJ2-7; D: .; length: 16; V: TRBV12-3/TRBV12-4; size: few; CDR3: CASSPTWGSGMREQYF; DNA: TGTGCCAGCAGCCCCACGTGGGGCTCGGGGATGCGCGAGCAGTACTTC
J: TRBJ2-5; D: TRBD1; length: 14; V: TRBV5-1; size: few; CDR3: CASSWGQDQETQYF; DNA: TGCGCCAGCAGCTGGGGACAGGACCAAGAGACCCAGTACTTC
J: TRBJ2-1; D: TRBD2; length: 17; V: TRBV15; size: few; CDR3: CATSIPFVDGLAGGQFF; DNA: TGTGCCACCAGCATCCCCTTCGTCGACGGACTAGCGGGGGGACAGTTCTTC
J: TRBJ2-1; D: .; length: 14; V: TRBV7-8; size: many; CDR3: CASSFQNSYNEQFF; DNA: TGTGCCAGCAGCTTTCAAAACTCCTACAATGAGCAGTTCTTC
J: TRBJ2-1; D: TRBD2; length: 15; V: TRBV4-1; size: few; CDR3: CASSQVLADYNEQFF; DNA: TGCGCCAGCAGCCAAGTACTAGCGGACTACAATGAGCAGTTCTTC
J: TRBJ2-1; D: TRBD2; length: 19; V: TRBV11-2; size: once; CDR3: CASSLGGFAGARSYNEQFF; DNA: TGTGCCAGCAGCTTAGGTGGTTTTGCGGGAGCACGCTCCTACAATGAGCAGTTCTTC
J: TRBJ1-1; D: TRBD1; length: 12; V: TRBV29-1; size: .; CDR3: CSASQGVTEAFF; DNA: TGCAGCGCCTCACAGGGGGTTACTGAAGCTTTCTTT
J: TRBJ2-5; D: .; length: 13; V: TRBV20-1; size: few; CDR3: CSARDDPIKTQYF; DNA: TGCAGTGCTAGAGATGATCCGATCAAGACCCAGTACTTC
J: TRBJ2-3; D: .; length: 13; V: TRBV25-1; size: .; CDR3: CASRGPGWGTQYF; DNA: TGTGCCAGCCGAGGACCGGGGTGGGGTACGCAGTATTTT